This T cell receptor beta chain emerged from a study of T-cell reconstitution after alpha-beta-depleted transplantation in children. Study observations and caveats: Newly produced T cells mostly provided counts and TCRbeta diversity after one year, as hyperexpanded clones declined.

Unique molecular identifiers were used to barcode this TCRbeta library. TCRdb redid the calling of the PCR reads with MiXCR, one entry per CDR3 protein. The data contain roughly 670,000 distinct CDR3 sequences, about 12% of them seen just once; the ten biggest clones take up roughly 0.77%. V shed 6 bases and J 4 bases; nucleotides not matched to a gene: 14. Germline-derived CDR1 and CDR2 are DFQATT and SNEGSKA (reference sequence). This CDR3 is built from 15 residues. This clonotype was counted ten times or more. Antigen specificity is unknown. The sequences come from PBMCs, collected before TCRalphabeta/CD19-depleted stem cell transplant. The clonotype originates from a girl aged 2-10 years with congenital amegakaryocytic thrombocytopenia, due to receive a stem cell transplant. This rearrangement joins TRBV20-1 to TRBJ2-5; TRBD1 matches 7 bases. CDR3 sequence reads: CSAQKGPGQLETQYF. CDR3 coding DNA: TGCAGTGCGCAGAAGGGGCCGGGACAGTTAGAGACCCAGTACTTC.